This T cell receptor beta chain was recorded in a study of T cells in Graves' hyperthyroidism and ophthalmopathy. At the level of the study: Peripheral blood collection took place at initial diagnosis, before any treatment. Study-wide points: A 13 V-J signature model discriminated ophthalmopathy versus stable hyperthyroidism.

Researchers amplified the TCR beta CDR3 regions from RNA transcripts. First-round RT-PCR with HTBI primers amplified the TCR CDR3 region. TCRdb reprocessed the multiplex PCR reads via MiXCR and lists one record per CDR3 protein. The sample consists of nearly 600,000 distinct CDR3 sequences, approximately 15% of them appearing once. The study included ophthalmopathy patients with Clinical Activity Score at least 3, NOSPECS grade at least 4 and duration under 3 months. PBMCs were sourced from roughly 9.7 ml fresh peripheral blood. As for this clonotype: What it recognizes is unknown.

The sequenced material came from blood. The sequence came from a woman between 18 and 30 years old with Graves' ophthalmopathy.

CDR3 sequence (DNA): TGTGCCAGCAGCTCCTTAACCGGGACAGGGGGACGCGAGCAGTACTTC. Amino acids: CASSSLTGTGGREQYF. V and J are TRBV11-3 and TRBJ2-7; 11 nucleotides line up with TRBD1. Germline loops: CDR1 SGHNT, CDR2 YENEEA. The CDR3 covers 16 residues. V shed 4 bases and J 6 bases; nucleotides not matched to a gene: 11. The full variable domain, with the rest looked up from reference TRBV11-3 and TRBJ2-7, is EAGVVQSPRYKIIEKKQPVAFWCNPISGHNTLYWYLQNLGQGPELLIRYENEEAVDDSQLPKDRFSAERLKGVDSTLKIQPAELGDSAVYLCASSSLTGTGGREQYFGPGTRLTVT.